A single sample gave rise to the 6 T cell receptor beta chains below, sequenced in a study of OX40 agonist ivuxolimab in advanced cancers. Only in-frame clones appear in the TCRdb table, and some are missing; sequencing was by immunoSEQ multiplex PCR. The sample has around 35,000 clones, roughly 87% seen once. The sequencing here drew on CD4+ or CD8+ T cells sorted from blood, taken in a trial of the OX40 agonist ivuxolimab. The receptors stem from an adult with an advanced solid tumor such as melanoma, head and neck, liver or kidney cancer.

This chain uses TRBV11-2 with TRBJ1-5; tentatively, D is TRBD1 (5 bases). The CDR3 has 14 residues. The germline V and J ends were trimmed by 3 bases and 7 bases, with 13 bases remaining between them. Germline lookup yields CDR1 SGHAT and CDR2 FQNNGV. CDR3 region: CASSFSRGDQPQHF. In nucleotides, the CDR3 is TGTGCCAGCAGCTTTAGCCGGGGGGACCAGCCCCAGCATTTT.

The chain recombines TRBV7-9 with TRBJ2-6; D uncertain. The CDR3 sequence is 14 residues long. Germline V gene sequence: CDR1 SEHNR, CDR2 FQNEAQ (reference sequence). The ends were cut back, 3 bases at V and 0 bases at J, with 3 bases in the middle. The CDR3 DNA is TGTGCCAGCAGCTTTTCCTCTGGGGCCAACGTCCTGACTTTC. The encoded protein is CASSFSSGANVLTF.

V usage is TRBV12-5 and J usage is TRBJ1-5, with no clear D. Germline loops: CDR1 LGHNT, CDR2 FRNRAP. The V gene lost 6 bases and the J gene lost 4 bases, with 16 bases spanning the gap. CDR3 length: 15 residues. The CDR3 DNA sequence: TGTGCTAGTGGCCCTCCGGGTTTAGCAAATCAGCCCCAGCATTTT. This encodes CASGPPGLANQPQHF. Together with reference TRBV12-5 and TRBJ1-5, the CDR3 gives the full variable domain: DARVTQTPRHKVTEMGQEVTMRCQPILGHNTVFWYRQTMMQGLELLAYFRNRAPLDDSGMPKDRFSAEMPDATLATLKIQPSEPRDSAVYFCASGPPGLANQPQHFGDGTRLSIL.

The CDR3 sequence: CASSQDQSPGGITGELFF. The CDR3 DNA is TGCGCCAGCAGCCAAGATCAGTCACCGGGGGGGATCACCGGGGAGCTGTTTTTT. The chain uses TRBV4-3 and TRBJ2-2, with TRBD2 matching 8 bases. Germline loops: CDR1 LGHNA, CDR2 YSLEER. CDR3 size: 18 residues. V lost 0 bases and J lost 4; bases outside the gene matches: 10.

CDR3 bases: TGCGCCAGCAGCCCCCGGGGAGGTGAAGCTTTCTTT. This encodes CASSPRGGEAFF. The chain has TRBV4-3 and TRBJ1-1; D is unclear. With 4 bases removed from V and 7 bases from J, the gap between germline ends came to 10 bases. From germline, CDR1 is LGHNA and CDR2 YSLEER. The CDR3 loop spans 12 amino acids.

This chain links TRBV6-5 with TRBJ2-7, with 9 bases that match TRBD2. The CDR3 covers 13 residues. J was trimmed by 3 bases and V by 10 bases; bases with no gene match: 7. Germline values: CDR1 MNHEY, CDR2 SVGAGI. This CDR3 reads CATSGGLDYEQYF. The CDR3 DNA follows: TGTGCCACCAGCGGGGGGCTGGACTACGAGCAGTACTTC.